The 31 T cell receptor beta chains below were found in one sample sequenced in a study of technical replicates of blood from a few donors. Method: immunoSEQ multiplex PCR; TCRdb's copy keeps in-frame clones and lacks some. The data contain 65,000 to 85,000 clones, around 96% of them singletons. The sequenced material came from T cells isolated from PBMCs. The receptor source for this set is a human donor in good health.

V usage is TRBV7-9 and J usage is TRBJ2-1, with a weak D call TRBD2 (6 bases). The CDR3 runs to 16 residues. V was pared by 1 base and J by 9 bases, with 19 bases between. Germline CDR1 reads SEHNR; CDR2 reads FQNEAQ (reference sequence). The CDR3 sequence: CASSLVGGTLSGEQFF. CDR3 bases: TGTGCCAGCAGCTTAGTGGGCGGGACTCTGTCGGGTGAGCAGTTCTTC.

The V and J genes are TRBV25-1 and TRBJ2-3, with D maybe TRBD1 (6 bases). Per the germline V gene, CDR1 is MGHDK and CDR2 is SYGVNS. The ends were cut back, 8 bases at V and 2 bases at J, with 17 bases in the middle. The CDR3 has 15 residues. The DNA for the CDR3 is TGTGCCAGCGGAGCCACAGGGATCTACACAGATACGCAGTATTTT. Translated: CASGATGIYTDTQYF.

The J gene is TRBJ1-1, the V gene TRBV6-5, with D maybe TRBD1 (5 bases). From germline, CDR1 is MNHEY and CDR2 SVGAGI. The V end was cut by 5 bases, the J end by 8 bases, with 12 bases between. CDR3 length: 12 amino acids. The CDR3 bases are TGTGCCAGCAGTGCTTTGAAGGGGGAAGCTTTCTTT. This gives the protein CASSALKGEAFF.

V and J are TRBV11-3 and TRBJ1-1; the D is unclear. In germline, CDR1 is SGHNT, CDR2 YENEEA. Trimming removed 3 bases from V and 2 bases from J, with 22 bases in between. The CDR3 runs to 18 residues. The CDR3 sequence is CASSFKAWWGDLNTEAFF. Here the CDR3 DNA reads TGTGCCAGCAGCTTTAAAGCTTGGTGGGGAGATTTAAACACTGAAGCTTTCTTT.

J is TRBJ1-5 and V is TRBV2, with TRBD1 identical over 7 bases. This CDR3 region has 14 residues. V lost 8 bases, J lost 5 bases, and 9 bases stayed unmatched. Germline V gene sequence: CDR1 SNHLY, CDR2 FYNNEI. CDR3 bases: TGTGCCAGCGTAGACAGGGCCCATGATCAGCCCCAGCATTTT. Translation gives CASVDRAHDQPQHF.

V is TRBV5-6 and J is TRBJ1-2, with D maybe TRBD1 (5 bases). The CDR3 totals 13 residues. The V end lost 1 base, the J end lost 8 bases, and 12 bases lay between the germline ends. CDR1 SGHDT and CDR2 YYEEEE come from the germline V gene. CDR3 loop: CASSLRQGYGYTF. DNA of the CDR3: TGTGCCAGCAGCTTGAGGCAGGGTTACGGCTACACCTTC.

V is TRBV5-6 and J is TRBJ1-2, with D tentatively TRBD1 (6 bases). Looked up from germline, CDR1 is SGHDT and CDR2 is YYEEEE. The CDR3 has 16 amino acids. V dropped 4 bases and J dropped 4 bases, with 20 bases sitting between them. The CDR3 spells CASSLPLTGRIYGYTF. The CDR3 DNA reads TGTGCCAGCAGCCTCCCACTGACAGGCCGGATCTATGGCTACACCTTC.

The chain has TRBV6-5 and TRBJ1-1; the match to TRBD1 covers 7 bases. There are 15 residues in the CDR3. The V and J ends lost 10 bases and 11 bases, in that order; junction bases with no gene match: 22. Germline V gene data show CDR1 as MNHEY and CDR2 as SVGAGI. CDR3 nucleotide sequence: TGTGCCACCGAAACCCTCAAGGGGGCATTTGGTGGGGCTTTCTTT. Protein sequence: CATETLKGAFGGAFF.

The gene calls are TRBV11-2 and TRBJ2-7; 10 positions match TRBD1. Germline CDR1 and CDR2: SGHAT and FQNNGV. The CDR3 loop spans 13 amino acids. V shed 5 bases and J 6 bases; nucleotides not matched to a gene: 4. The CDR3 DNA reads as TGTGCCAGCAGCCAAGACAGGGGGCGCGAGCAGTACTTC. Protein: CASSQDRGREQYF.

The rearrangement links TRBV27 to TRBJ2-4; 9 nucleotides line up with TRBD1. Germline assignment: CDR1 MNHEY and CDR2 SMNVEV (reference sequence). Trimming at V came to 6 bases and at J to 6 bases, leaving 3 bases not matched to a gene. This CDR3 contains 13 residues. The CDR3 coding sequence is TGTGCCAGCAGCTCGGGACAGGGAAACATTCAGTACTTC. It yields the protein CASSSGQGNIQYF.

The V call is TRBV28, the J call TRBJ1-4; no clear D. This CDR3 has 13 residues. In germline, CDR1 is MDHEN, CDR2 SYDVKM. Trimming pared 8 bases from V and 0 bases from J, leaving 7 bases between. The CDR3, as DNA: TGTGCCAGCTACGGAGCAACTAATGAAAAACTGTTTTTT. This translates into CASYGATNEKLFF.

The chain recombines TRBV6-6 with TRBJ2-7; TRBD1 is a possible D gene (5 bases). The CDR3 covers 13 residues. Germline CDR1 is MNHNY and CDR2 is SVGAGI (reference sequence). The V gene lost 2 bases and the J gene lost 4 bases, with 9 bases spanning the gap. The CDR3 loop is CASSYKDKYEQYF. In DNA form, the CDR3 reads TGTGCCAGCAGTTACAAGGACAAGTACGAGCAGTACTTC.

CDR3 protein: CASRRDRVGNTGELFF. The CDR3 nucleotides read TGTGCCAGCAGACGAGACAGGGTCGGCAACACCGGGGAGCTGTTTTTT. This chain joins TRBV27 and TRBJ2-2; TRBD1 matches at 7 bases. The V and J ends lost 6 bases and 2 bases, in that order; junction bases with no gene match: 9. There are 16 residues in the CDR3. Germline CDR1 and CDR2: MNHEY and SMNVEV (reference sequence).

The V gene is TRBV5-1, the J gene TRBJ1-1; TRBD1 aligns across 7 bases. The CDR3 runs 16 residues. V dropped 6 bases and J dropped 4; count of bases not matched to a gene: 15. Germline assignment: CDR1 SGHRS and CDR2 YFSETQ. CDR3 amino acids: CASNPWQGVGATEAFF. Here the CDR3 DNA reads TGCGCCAGCAATCCATGGCAGGGGGTCGGGGCCACTGAAGCTTTCTTT.

A single count supports this clone. V and J are TRBV4-2 and TRBJ2-7; 7 nucleotides agree with TRBD1. Germline loops: CDR1 LGHNA, CDR2 YNFKEQ. CDR3 size: 14 residues. The V segment lost 1 base and the J segment 3 bases; nucleotides outside the gene matches: 3. CDR3 DNA: TGTGCCAGCAGCCAAGGCCAGGGGGACTACGAGCAGTACTTC. As protein: CASSQGQGDYEQYF.

The chain carries TRBV5-6 and TRBJ2-1; D not certain. Germline loops: CDR1 SGHDT, CDR2 YYEEEE. Trimming left V 0 bases short and J 0 bases short, with 7 bases between. The CDR3 runs 15 residues. DNA for the CDR3: TGTGCCAGCAGCTTGGTAGTCGACTCCTACAATGAGCAGTTCTTC. Its protein is CASSLVVDSYNEQFF.

The chain combines TRBV4-1 with TRBJ2-3; possible D gene TRBD2, 7 bases. Germline V CDR1 and CDR2: MGHRA, YSYEKL. V lost 6 bases to trimming and J lost 0 bases, with 13 bases between them. This CDR3 spans 15 amino acids. The CDR3 sequence is CASRAGAASTDTQYF. The CDR3 DNA reads TGCGCCAGCAGGGCGGGGGCGGCTAGCACAGATACGCAGTATTTT.

The chain employs TRBV5-5 and TRBJ1-2, with D tentatively TRBD1 (6 bases). CDR3 length: 15 amino acids. V gave up 4 bases and J gave up 10 bases, with 23 bases separating them. Germline CDR1 is SGHKS and CDR2 is YYEKEE (reference sequence). CDR3 in amino acids: CASSLRPRTEAFYTF. The CDR3, as DNA: TGTGCCAGCAGCCTACGTCCCCGGACAGAAGCTTTCTACACCTTC. Based on the CDR3 plus reference TRBV5-5 and TRBJ1-2, the full variable domain is DAGVTQSPTHLIKTRGQQVTLRCSPISGHKSVSWYQQVLGQGPQFIFQYYEKEERGRGNFPDRFSARQFPNYSSELNVNALLLGDSALYLCASSLRPRTEAFYTFGSGTRLTVV.

This clone was found once. This rearrangement joins TRBV21-1 to TRBJ2-1; no DNA check was done on the table's D call, TRBD2. TRBV21-1 is reported as a pseudogene. The CDR3 spans 16 residues. CDR3 loop: CASSKASGDYFNEQFF. CDR3 coding DNA: TGTGCCAGCAGCAAAGCTAGCGGGGATTACTTCAATGAGCAGTTCTTC.

The chain carries TRBV6-5 and TRBJ2-7; TRBD1 agrees at 8 bases. Germline CDR1 MNHEY, CDR2 SVGAGI. The V segment lost 2 bases and the J segment 4 bases; nucleotides outside the gene matches: 4. This CDR3 has 14 residues. This CDR3 is CASSYDRGPYEQYF. DNA for the CDR3: TGTGCCAGCAGTTACGACAGGGGACCTTACGAGCAGTACTTC.

The J gene is TRBJ1-6, the V gene TRBV7-9; D gene unclear. Trimming cost V 2 bases and J 9 bases, with 8 bases left between them. Germline-derived CDR1 and CDR2 are SEHNR and FQNEAQ (reference sequence). The CDR3 runs to 13 residues. CDR3 nucleotides: TGTGCCAGCAGCTTACAATGGCCTTCACCCCTCCACTTT. Its translation is CASSLQWPSPLHF.

The chain combines TRBV10-1 with TRBJ2-7; 9 bases are a match to TRBD2. The CDR3 is 16 residues long. Trimming removed 3 bases from V and 3 bases from J; junction bases left unmatched: 9. The germline V gene encodes CDR1 WNHNN and CDR2 SYGVQD (reference sequence). The CDR3 DNA follows: TGCGCCAGCAGTGACCACTATAGCGGGAGTCTCTACGAGCAGTACTTC. This sequence encodes CASSDHYSGSLYEQYF.

CDR3 residues: CASSDYREGPHQPQHF. CDR3 sequence (DNA): TGTGCCAGCAGTGACTACAGGGAGGGGCCGCATCAGCCCCAGCATTTT. The chain uses TRBV6-4 and TRBJ1-5; TRBD1 is a possible D gene (6 bases). Germline V CDR1 and CDR2: MRHNA, SNTAGT. The germline V and J ends were trimmed by 1 base and 5 bases, with 15 bases remaining between them. CDR3 length: 16 amino acids.

This clone was seen once. V and J are TRBV2 and TRBJ2-7; TRBD2 agrees at 11 bases. The CDR3 runs 15 residues. Germline V gene sequence: CDR1 SNHLY, CDR2 FYNNEI. Trimming at V came to 7 bases and at J to 12 bases, leaving 17 bases not matched to a gene. CDR3 nucleotide sequence: TGTGCCAGCATTAATGAGGTAGCGGGAGGGCCGGTTCCGTACTTC. It specifies CASINEVAGGPVPYF.

The genes are TRBV14 and TRBJ2-7, with TRBD2 as a possible D gene (6 bases). The CDR3 runs 14 residues. With 1 base removed from V and 5 bases from J, the gap between germline ends came to 12 bases. The germline gives CDR1 SGHDN, CDR2 FVKESK. The CDR3 coding sequence is TGTGCCAGCAGCCAAGTGGGGGGACGGCACGAGCAGTACTTC. This gives the protein CASSQVGGRHEQYF.

This chain uses TRBV5-1 with TRBJ2-7, with TRBD2 matching 9 bases. Trimming removed 6 bases from V and 4 bases from J; junction bases left unmatched: 11. Germline V gives CDR1 SGHRS, CDR2 YFSETQ. This CDR3 contains 15 residues. The CDR3: CASKIAGEKWYEQYF. CDR3 sequence (DNA): TGCGCCAGCAAGATAGCGGGAGAAAAGTGGTACGAGCAGTACTTC.

V is TRBV11-3 and J is TRBJ1-1, with D possibly TRBD1 on 5 matching bases. V was cut by 2 bases and J by 5 bases, with 6 bases left in between. The CDR3 runs to 12 residues. The germline CDR1 and CDR2 sequences are SGHNT and YENEEA. This CDR3 reads CASSLKGTEAFF. The CDR3, as DNA: TGTGCCAGCAGCTTAAAGGGGACTGAAGCTTTCTTT.

CDR3 amino acids: CAWSVPIYSPLHF. The CDR3 nucleotides read TGTGCCTGGAGTGTCCCTATTTATTCACCCCTCCACTTT. V and J are TRBV30 and TRBJ1-6, with D hard to call. CDR1 GTSNPN and CDR2 SVGIG come from the germline V gene (reference sequence). The CDR3 runs to 13 residues. V gave up 0 bases and J gave up 8 bases, with 8 bases separating them.

This clone was seen once. The chain links TRBV7-8 to TRBJ1-3; D is perhaps TRBD1 (5 bases). Germline lookup yields CDR1 SGHVS and CDR2 FQNEAQ. CDR3 length equals 20 residues. The V gene lost 5 bases and the J gene lost 1 base, with 27 bases spanning the gap. CDR3 nucleotide sequence: TGTGCCAGCAGCCCGCTAAGGGTCCTCATAGGGGAAGGATCTGGAAACACCATATATTTT. Amino acid sequence: CASSPLRVLIGEGSGNTIYF.

This clone appeared once. This chain joins TRBV5-6 and TRBJ2-3, with a possible D match to TRBD1 (5 bases). V dropped 0 bases and J dropped 0 bases, with 8 bases sitting between them. The CDR3 spans 15 residues. Germline V gene sequence: CDR1 SGHDT, CDR2 YYEEEE. The CDR3 DNA reads TGTGCCAGCAGCTTGGTGACAGCTAGCACAGATACGCAGTATTTT. This translates into CASSLVTASTDTQYF.

This sequence joins TRBV5-6 and TRBJ2-1; TRBD1 matches 8 bases. Germline loops: CDR1 SGHDT, CDR2 YYEEEE. V shed 2 bases, J shed 1 base, and the junction held 8 bases outside the gene matches. The CDR3 contains 17 residues. The CDR3 DNA reads as TGTGCCAGCAGCTTCTCGACAGGGGATAATTCCTACAATGAGCAGTTCTTC. This translates into CASSFSTGDNSYNEQFF. Drawing the rest from reference TRBV5-6 and TRBJ2-1, the complete variable domain is DAGVTQSPTHLIKTRGQQVTLRCSPKSGHDTVSWYQQALGQGPQFIFQYYEEEERQRGNFPDRFSGHQFPNYSSELNVNALLLGDSALYLCASSFSTGDNSYNEQFFGPGTRLTVL.